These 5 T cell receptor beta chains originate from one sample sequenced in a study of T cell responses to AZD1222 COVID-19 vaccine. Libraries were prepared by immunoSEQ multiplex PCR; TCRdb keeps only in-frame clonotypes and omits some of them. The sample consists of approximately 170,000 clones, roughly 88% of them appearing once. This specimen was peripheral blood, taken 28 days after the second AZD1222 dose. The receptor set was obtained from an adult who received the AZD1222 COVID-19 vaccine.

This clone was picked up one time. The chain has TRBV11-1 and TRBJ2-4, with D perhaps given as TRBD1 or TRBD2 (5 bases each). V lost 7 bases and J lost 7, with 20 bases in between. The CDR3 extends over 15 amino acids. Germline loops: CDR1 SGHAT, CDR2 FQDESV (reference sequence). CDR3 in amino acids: CASTSGGNRGNIQYF. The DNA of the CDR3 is TGTGCCAGCACCTCTGGGGGTAATCGGGGTAACATTCAGTACTTC.

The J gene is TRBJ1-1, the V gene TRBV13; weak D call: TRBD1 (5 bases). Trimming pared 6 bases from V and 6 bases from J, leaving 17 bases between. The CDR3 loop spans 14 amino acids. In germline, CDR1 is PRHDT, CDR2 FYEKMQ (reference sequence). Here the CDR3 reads CASRLREGSPEAFF. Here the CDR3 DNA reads TGTGCCAGCAGGCTTAGGGAGGGGAGTCCTGAAGCTTTCTTT.

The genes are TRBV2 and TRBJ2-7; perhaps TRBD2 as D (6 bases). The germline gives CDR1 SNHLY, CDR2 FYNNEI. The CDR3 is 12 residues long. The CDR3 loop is CAEGTASYEQYF. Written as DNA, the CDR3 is TGTGCGGAGGGGACGGCCTCCTACGAGCAGTACTTC.

The DNA of the CDR3 is TGTGCCAGCAGCCCGGGACTCTCCCATGAGCAGTTCTTC. It translates to CASSPGLSHEQFF. The rearrangement links TRBV16 to TRBJ2-1; D perhaps matches TRBD2 (6 bases). V lost 4 bases and J lost 8, with 12 bases in between. Per germline, CDR1 KGHSY and CDR2 FQNENV. The CDR3 covers 13 residues.

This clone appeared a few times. This CDR3 is CASSQEGVSYNEQFF. The CDR3 nucleotides read TGTGCCAGCAGCCAAGAAGGGGTTTCCTACAATGAGCAGTTCTTC. This chain links TRBV3-1 (or the pseudogene TRBV3-2) with TRBJ2-1, with TRBD1 as a possible D gene (5 bases). CDR3 size: 15 residues. The V end was cut by 0 bases, the J end by 1 base, with 7 bases between. Per the germline V gene, CDR1 is LGHDT and CDR2 is YNNKEL (reference sequence).